Listed below are T cell receptor beta chains from one sample, sequenced in a study of vaccination and CD4 T cells after COVID-19. Each CDR3 protein gets one entry after TCRdb re-called the PCR reads with MiXCR. The sample shows about 20,000 distinct CDR3 sequences, 45% to 60% of them seen only once. These receptors' antigens are unknown. Sequences were obtained from CD4+ T cells from blood, cultured in vitro. All receptors come from a human donor who had recovered from COVID-19. Each CDR3 is given with its conserved first and last residue.

TRBJ2-7 | TRBV30 | CAWSVRGDSLREQYF
TRBJ1-1 | TRBV5-4 | CASRRPGPGPNTEAFF
TRBJ2-7 | TRBV18 | CASSPGQTNSYEQYF
TRBJ2-2 | TRBV11-3 | CASSLNQYTGELFF
TRBJ1-1 | TRBV20-1 | CSARDHRTGYTEAFF
TRBJ2-1 | TRBV6-1 | CASMLAGDYNEQFF
TRBJ1-5 | TRBV12-3/TRBV12-4 | CASSRPAGQSNQPQHF
TRBJ1-1 | TRBV19 | CASSIISGSIIGNTEAFF
TRBJ2-5 | TRBV18 | CASSPSTGGSQETQYF
TRBJ1-6 | TRBV11-2 | CASSATGGDSPLHF
TRBJ1-1 | TRBV6-2/TRBV6-3 | CASSHSGTDGYTEAFF
TRBJ2-5 | TRBV29-1 | CSVETGSEETQYF
TRBJ1-3 | TRBV10-3 | CAISESISNSGNTIYF
TRBJ1-1 | TRBV11-3 | CASSLGKNTEAFF
TRBJ2-5 | TRBV27 | CASTREGQETQYF
TRBJ2-1 | TRBV30 | CAWSVGQFNEQFF
TRBJ2-7 | TRBV27 | CASSETSAYSYEQYF
TRBJ2-3 | TRBV6-1 | CASSPPTGLGTDTQYF
TRBJ2-7 | TRBV28 | CASSLNPYEQYF
TRBJ1-5 | TRBV28 | CASSIQQGTGQPQHF
TRBJ1-2 | TRBV20-1 | CSASSLLELNYGYTF
TRBJ1-1 | TRBV7-3 | CASSSDRHREAFF
TRBJ1-1 | TRBV20-1 | CSARASRNTEAFF
TRBJ1-6 | TRBV6-5 | CASSYSRGSYNSPLHF
TRBJ2-4 | TRBV28 | CASSLWTGKNIQYF
TRBJ1-6 | TRBV4-3 | CASSQDLAGTGTYNSPLHF
TRBJ1-1 | TRBV29-1 | CSVERVFTGLAFF
TRBJ2-1 | TRBV9 | CASSISGRAADEQFF
TRBJ1-2 | TRBV4-3 | CASSPRGGDYGYTF
TRBJ2-7 | TRBV5-8 | CASSSWGQGREQYF
TRBJ2-5 | TRBV6-5 | CASSSGTAPQETQYF
TRBJ1-2 | TRBV23-1 | CASPQGKANYGYTF
TRBJ1-6 | TRBV6-1 | CASSGTGDSPLHF
TRBJ1-2 | TRBV12-3/TRBV12-4 | CASSFVRGYGYTF
TRBJ1-2 | TRBV6-1 | CASHQGREYRGYTF
TRBJ1-5 | TRBV19 | CASSSQDSQPQHF
TRBJ1-4 | TRBV27 | CASRPDDSTYEKLFF
TRBJ2-7 | TRBV20-1 | CSAPPLAGAREQYF
TRBJ1-6 | TRBV6-1 | CASTQVASFSPLHF
TRBJ1-2 | TRBV6-5 | CASSYSGTGINYGYTF
TRBJ1-3 | TRBV28 | CASSLRVVYSGNTIYF
TRBJ1-2 | TRBV7-2 | CASSPLRPNYGYTF
TRBJ2-7 | TRBV15 | CATSRESTGRGKQYF
TRBJ2-1 | TRBV25-1 | CASSERVAGRNEQFF
TRBJ1-2 | TRBV7-6 | CASSSQEYGYTF
TRBJ1-5 | TRBV2 | CASSESGREANQPQHF
TRBJ2-7 | TRBV10-3 | CAISESAGFSAYEQYF
TRBJ1-6 | TRBV6-5 | CASELKWSRDNIGGNSPLHF